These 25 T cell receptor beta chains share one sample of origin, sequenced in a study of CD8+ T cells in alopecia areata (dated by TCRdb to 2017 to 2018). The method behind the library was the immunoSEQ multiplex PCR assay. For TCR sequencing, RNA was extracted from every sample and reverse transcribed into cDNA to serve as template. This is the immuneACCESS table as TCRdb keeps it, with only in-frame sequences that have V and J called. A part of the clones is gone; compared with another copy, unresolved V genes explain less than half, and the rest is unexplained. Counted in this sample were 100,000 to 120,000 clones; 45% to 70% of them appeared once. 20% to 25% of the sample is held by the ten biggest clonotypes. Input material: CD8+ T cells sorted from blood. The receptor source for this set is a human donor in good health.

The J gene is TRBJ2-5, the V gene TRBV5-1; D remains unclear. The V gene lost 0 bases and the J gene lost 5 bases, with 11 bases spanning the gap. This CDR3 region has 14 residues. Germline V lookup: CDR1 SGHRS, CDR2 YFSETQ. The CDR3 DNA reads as TGCGCCAGCAGCTTGGCGGCCGGACGGGAGACCCAGTACTTC. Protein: CASSLAAGRETQYF. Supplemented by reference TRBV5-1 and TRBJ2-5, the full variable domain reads KAGVTQTPRYLIKTRGQQVTLSCSPISGHRSVSWYQQTPGQGLQFLFEYFSETQRNKGNFPGRFSGRQFSNSRSEMNVSTLELGDSALYLCASSLAAGRETQYFGPGTRLLVL.

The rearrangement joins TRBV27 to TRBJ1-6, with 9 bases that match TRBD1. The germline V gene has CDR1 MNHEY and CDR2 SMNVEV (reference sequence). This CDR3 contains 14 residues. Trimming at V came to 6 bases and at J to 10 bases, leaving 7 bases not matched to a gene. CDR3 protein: CASRIQGAGSPLHF. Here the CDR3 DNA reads TGTGCCAGCAGAATACAGGGGGCAGGATCACCCCTCCACTTT.

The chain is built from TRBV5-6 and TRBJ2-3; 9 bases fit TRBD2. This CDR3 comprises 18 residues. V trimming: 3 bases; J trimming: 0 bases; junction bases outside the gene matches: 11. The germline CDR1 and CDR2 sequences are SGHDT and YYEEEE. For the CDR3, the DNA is TGTGCCAGCAGCTCCCCTAGCGGGGCCCCCCTTAGCACAGATACGCAGTATTTT. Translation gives CASSSPSGAPLSTDTQYF.

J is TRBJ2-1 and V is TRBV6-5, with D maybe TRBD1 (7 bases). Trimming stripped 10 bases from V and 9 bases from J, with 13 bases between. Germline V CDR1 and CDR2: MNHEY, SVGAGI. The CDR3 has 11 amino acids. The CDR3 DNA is TGTGCCACCAGACAGGGAGGTGAGCAGTTCTTC. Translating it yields CATRQGGEQFF.

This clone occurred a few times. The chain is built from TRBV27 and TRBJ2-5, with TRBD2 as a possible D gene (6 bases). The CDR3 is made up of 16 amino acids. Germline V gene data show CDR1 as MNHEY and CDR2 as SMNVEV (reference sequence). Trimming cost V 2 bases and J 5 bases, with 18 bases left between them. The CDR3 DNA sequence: TGTGCCAGCAGTTTAATCGGGGGAGGATTCGGGGAGACCCAGTACTTC. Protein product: CASSLIGGGFGETQYF.

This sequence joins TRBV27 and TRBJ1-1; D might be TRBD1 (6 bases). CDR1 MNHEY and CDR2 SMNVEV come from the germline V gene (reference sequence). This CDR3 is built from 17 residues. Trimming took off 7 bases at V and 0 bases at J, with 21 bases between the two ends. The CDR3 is CASTPDSNSLMNTEAFF. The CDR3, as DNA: TGTGCCAGCACTCCGGACAGTAACTCTCTAATGAACACTGAAGCTTTCTTT.

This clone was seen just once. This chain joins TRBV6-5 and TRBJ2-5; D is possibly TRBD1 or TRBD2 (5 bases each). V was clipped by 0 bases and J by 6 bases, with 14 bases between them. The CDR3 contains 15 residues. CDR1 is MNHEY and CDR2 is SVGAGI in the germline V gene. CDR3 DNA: TGTGCCAGCAGTTACTCGTATCGAGGGGTTCAGACCCAGTACTTC. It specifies CASSYSYRGVQTQYF.

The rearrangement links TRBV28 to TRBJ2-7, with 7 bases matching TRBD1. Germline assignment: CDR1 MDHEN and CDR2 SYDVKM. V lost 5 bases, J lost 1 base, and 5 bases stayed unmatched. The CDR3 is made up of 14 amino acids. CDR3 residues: CASSPRQGSYEQYF. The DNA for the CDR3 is TGTGCCAGCAGTCCCCGACAGGGATCCTACGAGCAGTACTTC.

The CDR3 loop is CATSKKIQEAPPYEQYF. The CDR3 DNA reads as TGTGCCACCAGCAAAAAAATCCAGGAGGCCCCTCCCTACGAGCAGTACTTC. The gene calls are TRBV15 and TRBJ2-7; D perhaps matches TRBD2 (5 bases). The CDR3 consists of 17 residues. Germline V gene data show CDR1 as LNHNV and CDR2 as YYDKDF (reference sequence). The germline V and J ends were trimmed by 4 bases and 2 bases, with 21 bases remaining between them.

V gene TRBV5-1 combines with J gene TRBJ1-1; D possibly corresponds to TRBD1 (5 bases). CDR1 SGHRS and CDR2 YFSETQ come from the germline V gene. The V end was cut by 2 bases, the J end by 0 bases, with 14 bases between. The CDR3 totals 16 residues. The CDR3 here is CASSFYATEMNTEAFF. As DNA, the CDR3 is TGCGCCAGCAGCTTCTACGCGACAGAGATGAACACTGAAGCTTTCTTT.

Here the CDR3 reads CASSSRQFSGTERTDTQYF. CDR3 DNA sequence: TGTGCCAGCAGCTCTCGGCAATTTTCCGGGACAGAGCGCACAGATACGCAGTATTTT. V usage is TRBV5-6 and J usage is TRBJ2-3, with 7 bases matching TRBD1. Germline V CDR1 and CDR2: SGHDT, YYEEEE. CDR3 length: 19 residues. Trimming took 3 bases from V and 1 from J; bases not matched to a gene: 17.

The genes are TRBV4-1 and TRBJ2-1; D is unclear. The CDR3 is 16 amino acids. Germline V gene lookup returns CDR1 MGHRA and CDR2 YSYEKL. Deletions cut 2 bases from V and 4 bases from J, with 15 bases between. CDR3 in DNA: TGCGCCAGCAGCCAACTTTCCGGCCAGAAATACAATGAGCAGTTCTTC. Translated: CASSQLSGQKYNEQFF.

The CDR3 bases are TGCGCCAGCAGCAAATGGACAGGGGGATTCTCAGATACGCAGTATTTT. It translates to CASSKWTGGFSDTQYF. The V call is TRBV5-1, the J call TRBJ2-3; 10 nucleotides line up with TRBD1. V lost 4 bases and J lost 4; bases outside the gene matches: 9. The germline V gene has CDR1 SGHRS and CDR2 YFSETQ. This CDR3 region has 16 residues. Filled out from reference TRBV5-1 and TRBJ2-3, the complete variable domain reads KAGVTQTPRYLIKTRGQQVTLSCSPISGHRSVSWYQQTPGQGLQFLFEYFSETQRNKGNFPGRFSGRQFSNSRSEMNVSTLELGDSALYLCASSKWTGGFSDTQYFGPGTRLTVL.

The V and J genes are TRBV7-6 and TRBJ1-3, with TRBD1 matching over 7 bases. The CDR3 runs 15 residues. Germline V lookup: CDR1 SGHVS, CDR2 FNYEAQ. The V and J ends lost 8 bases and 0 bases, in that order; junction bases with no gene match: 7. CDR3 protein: CASGWTGGSGNTIYF. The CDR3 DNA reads TGTGCCAGCGGATGGACAGGCGGCTCTGGAAACACCATATATTTT.

The CDR3 loop reads CASSIVGNRFEAFF. In nucleotides, the CDR3 is TGTGCCAGTAGTATAGTAGGGAACCGTTTTGAAGCTTTCTTT. The rearrangement links TRBV19 to TRBJ1-1; the D is unclear. Trimming took 1 base from V and 7 from J, leaving 13 bases between them. The germline V gene has CDR1 LNHDA and CDR2 SQIVND (reference sequence). The CDR3 runs to 14 residues.

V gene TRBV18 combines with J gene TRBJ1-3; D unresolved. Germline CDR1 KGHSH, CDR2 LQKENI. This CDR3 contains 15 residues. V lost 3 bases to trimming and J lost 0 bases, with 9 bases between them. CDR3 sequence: CASSPDGPSGNTIYF. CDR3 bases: TGTGCCAGCTCACCCGATGGACCCTCTGGAAACACCATATATTTT.

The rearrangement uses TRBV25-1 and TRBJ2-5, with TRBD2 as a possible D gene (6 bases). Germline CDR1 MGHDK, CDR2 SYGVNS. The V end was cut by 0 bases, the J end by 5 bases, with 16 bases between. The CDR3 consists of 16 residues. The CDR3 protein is CASSEYGGLGPETQYF. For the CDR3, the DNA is TGTGCCAGCAGTGAATACGGGGGACTGGGGCCGGAGACCCAGTACTTC.

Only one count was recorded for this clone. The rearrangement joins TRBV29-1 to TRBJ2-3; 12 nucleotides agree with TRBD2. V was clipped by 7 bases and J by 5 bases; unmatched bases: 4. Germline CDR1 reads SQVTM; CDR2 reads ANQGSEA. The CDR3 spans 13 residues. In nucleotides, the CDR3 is TGCAGCGCTCTAGCGGGGGGGAAAGATACGCAGTATTTT. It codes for CSALAGGKDTQYF.

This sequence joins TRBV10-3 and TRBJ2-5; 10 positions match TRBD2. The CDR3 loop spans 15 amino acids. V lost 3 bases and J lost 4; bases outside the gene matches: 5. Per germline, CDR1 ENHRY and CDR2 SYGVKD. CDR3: CAISETSGVGETQYF. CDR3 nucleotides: TGTGCCATCAGTGAAACTAGCGGGGTCGGAGAGACCCAGTACTTC.

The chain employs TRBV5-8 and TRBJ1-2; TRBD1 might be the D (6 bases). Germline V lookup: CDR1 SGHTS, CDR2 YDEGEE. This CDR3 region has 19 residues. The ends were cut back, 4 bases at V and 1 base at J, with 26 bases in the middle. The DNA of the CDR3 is TGTGCCAGCAGCGACACGAGCTGGACAGCAAGAGGTGGTAACTATGGCTACACCTTC. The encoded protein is CASSDTSWTARGGNYGYTF.

CDR3 nucleotide sequence: TGTGCCAGCACCCTGGGGGCCGCGAACACCGGGGAGCTGTTTTTT. Its translation: CASTLGAANTGELFF. The rearrangement joins TRBV25-1 to TRBJ2-2; perhaps TRBD1 as D (6 bases). The CDR3 contains 15 residues. Germline V CDR1 and CDR2: MGHDK, SYGVNS. V was trimmed by 7 bases and J by 0 bases, leaving 12 bases between them.

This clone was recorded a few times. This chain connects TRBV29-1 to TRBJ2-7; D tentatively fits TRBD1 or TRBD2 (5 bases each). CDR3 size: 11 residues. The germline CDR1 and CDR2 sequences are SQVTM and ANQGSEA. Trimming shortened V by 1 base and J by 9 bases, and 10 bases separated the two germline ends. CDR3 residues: CSVEGGDVQYF. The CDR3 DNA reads TGCAGCGTTGAAGGAGGGGACGTGCAGTACTTC.

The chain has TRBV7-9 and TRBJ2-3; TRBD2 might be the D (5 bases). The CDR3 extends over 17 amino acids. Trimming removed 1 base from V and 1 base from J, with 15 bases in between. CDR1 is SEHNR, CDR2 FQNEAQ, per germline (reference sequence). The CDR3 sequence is CASSLVASGSGTDTQYF. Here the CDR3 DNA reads TGTGCCAGCAGCTTAGTCGCTTCGGGGTCTGGCACAGATACGCAGTATTTT.

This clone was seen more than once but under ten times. CDR3 sequence: CSVAGERGANEQFF. CDR3 coding DNA: TGCAGCGTTGCGGGAGAGCGGGGGGCCAATGAGCAGTTCTTC. This chain connects TRBV29-1 to TRBJ2-1; TRBD2 matches 9 bases. The V and J ends lost 4 bases and 6 bases, in that order; junction bases with no gene match: 7. CDR3 length: 14 residues. Germline CDR1 is SQVTM and CDR2 is ANQGSEA.

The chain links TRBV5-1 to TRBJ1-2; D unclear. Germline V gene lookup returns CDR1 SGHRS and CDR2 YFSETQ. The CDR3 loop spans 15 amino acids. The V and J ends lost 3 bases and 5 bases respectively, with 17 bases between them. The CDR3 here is CASSSSGASRYGYTF. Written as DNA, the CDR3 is TGCGCCAGCAGCTCCTCGGGCGCAAGTCGGTATGGCTACACCTTC.